This T cell receptor beta chain was captured in a study of blood T cell repertoires in COVID-19. In the study overall: Collection of acute and convalescent COVID-19 samples took place in the United States, Italy and Spain.

CDR1 and CDR2 (germline): SGHTA, FQGTGA. This CDR3 is built from 14 residues. V was clipped by 8 bases and J by 2 bases, with 15 bases between them. Original processing notes: The authors estimated nucleated cell counts from reference gene primer amplification. Profiling relied on immunoSEQ multiplex PCR, and the TCRdb table lists in-frame clones only, not all of them. The V and J calls and clone size come from that table; D and trimming were worked out from the DNA. The table shows tens of thousands of clones, with 80% to 95% occurring only once. Sequencing used peripheral blood. This TCR was recovered from a human donor with active COVID-19. The donor label of this sample is uncertain. The chain has TRBV7-3 and TRBJ1-1; D unresolved. The CDR3, as DNA: TGTGCCAGCTTCGGTCCGGGAGACAACACTGAAGCTTTCTTT. Residues: CASFGPGDNTEAFF. The whole variable domain, filled in from reference TRBV7-3 and TRBJ1-1, reads GAGVSQTPSNKVTEKGKYVELRCDPISGHTALYWYRQSLGQGPEFLIYFQGTGAADDSGLPNDRFFAVRPEGSVSTLKIQRTERGDSAVYLCASFGPGDNTEAFFGQGTRLTVV.